One and the same sample provided the 13 T cell receptor beta chains below, sequenced in a study of CD8 T cells in Susac syndrome. When the RNA was reverse transcribed, random hexamers were used with an input of about 0.45 to 1 ug. From the immunoSEQ multiplex PCR reads, TCRdb called clonotypes with MiXCR, one entry per CDR3 protein. The table shows 150,000 to 200,000 distinct CDR3 sequences, with around 94% occurring only once. Sequencing was performed on CD4+ T cells from PBMCs. These receptor sequences come from a human donor with multiple sclerosis.

The chain employs TRBV29-1 and TRBJ2-7; D is perhaps TRBD2 (6 bases). This CDR3 region has 13 residues. V dropped 3 bases and J dropped 7 bases, with 16 bases sitting between them. Germline lookup yields CDR1 SQVTM and CDR2 ANQGSEA. The CDR3 spells CSVDPQAEGEQYF. DNA of the CDR3: TGCAGCGTTGATCCTCAGGCGGAGGGGGAGCAGTACTTC.

The chain couples TRBV29-1 to TRBJ1-1; D is undetermined. V lost 7 bases to trimming and J lost 11 bases, with 14 bases between them. The CDR3 has 10 amino acids. CDR1 is SQVTM and CDR2 is ANQGSEA in the germline V gene. The CDR3 DNA follows: TGCAGCGCAACAACATACGAGGCTTTCTTT. Its translation is CSATTYEAFF. The variable domain in full, completed from reference TRBV29-1 and TRBJ1-1, reads SAVISQKPSRDICQRGTSLTIQCQVDSQVTMMFWYRQQPGQSLTLIATANQGSEATYESGFVIDKFPISRPNLTFSTLTVSNMSPEDSSIYLCSATTYEAFFGQGTRLTVV.

The V call is TRBV6-1, the J call TRBJ1-4; D possibly corresponds to TRBD1 (6 bases). The CDR3 is 14 amino acids. Germline V gene lookup returns CDR1 MNHNS and CDR2 SASEGT. V shed 5 bases and J shed 8 bases, with 15 bases lying between them. Here the CDR3 DNA reads TGTGCCAGCAGTCTTGGCGGGGGCGCGGAAAAACTGTTTTTT. It yields the protein CASSLGGGAEKLFF.

The chain has TRBV7-9 and TRBJ2-1; D is possibly TRBD2 (5 bases). Germline V gene sequence: CDR1 SEHNR, CDR2 FQNEAQ (reference sequence). V lost 7 bases and J lost 10, with 14 bases in between. The CDR3 length is 12 residues. DNA of the CDR3: TGTGCCAGCACCGGGCCCTCGGGGGAGCAGTTCTTC. This encodes CASTGPSGEQFF.

J is TRBJ2-5 and V is TRBV13; TRBD1 matches 7 bases. CDR3 length: 14 amino acids. CDR1 is PRHDT and CDR2 is FYEKMQ in the germline V gene (reference sequence). The V and J ends lost 4 bases and 4 bases, in that order; junction bases with no gene match: 6. For the CDR3, the DNA is TGTGCCAGCAGCTCCGGCGAGGGGGCAGAGACCCAGTACTTC. It specifies CASSSGEGAETQYF. The complete variable domain, with remaining parts taken from reference TRBV13 and TRBJ2-5, reads AAGVIQSPRHLIKEKRETATLKCYPIPRHDTVYWYQQGPGQDPQFLISFYEKMQSDKGSIPDRFSAQQFSDYHSELNMSSLELGDSALYFCASSSGEGAETQYFGPGTRLLVL.

The V and J genes are TRBV30 and TRBJ2-1; D remains ambiguous. V was shortened by 3 bases and J by 0 bases, with 9 bases between the two germline ends. The germline CDR1 and CDR2 sequences are GTSNPN and SVGIG (reference sequence). The CDR3 contains 14 residues. The CDR3 region is CAWSPGSSYNEQFF. CDR3 DNA: TGTGCCTGGAGCCCCGGCAGCTCCTACAATGAGCAGTTCTTC.

The chain couples TRBV29-1 to TRBJ2-1, with 7 bases lining up with TRBD2. The CDR3 extends over 13 amino acids. The V segment lost 8 bases and the J segment 7 bases; nucleotides outside the gene matches: 11. Germline lookup yields CDR1 SQVTM and CDR2 ANQGSEA. The CDR3 region has the DNA TGCAGCTCTGTGCGGGAGTGGGGGAATGAGCAGTTCTTC. Amino acids: CSSVREWGNEQFF.

The chain has TRBV7-2 and TRBJ2-1, with 7 bases lining up with TRBD2. Trimming at V came to 1 base and at J to 8 bases, leaving 5 bases not matched to a gene. Germline values: CDR1 SGHTA, CDR2 FQGNSA. This CDR3 is 14 amino acids long. The CDR3 sequence is CASSLVGGGYEQFF. CDR3 DNA sequence: TGTGCCAGCAGCTTAGTGGGGGGGGGTTATGAGCAGTTCTTC. The full variable domain, its missing parts supplied by reference TRBV7-2 and TRBJ2-1, is GAGVSQSPSNKVTEKGKDVELRCDPISGHTALYWYRQSLGQGLEFLIYFQGNSAPDKSGLPSDRFSAERTGGSVSTLTIQRTQQEDSAVYLCASSLVGGGYEQFFGPGTRLTVL.

The J gene is TRBJ2-5, the V gene TRBV24-1; the D is unclear. This CDR3 region has 11 residues. Germline CDR1 KGHDR, CDR2 SFDVKD. The V end was cut by 6 bases, the J end by 5 bases, with 6 bases between. CDR3 in DNA: TGTGCCACCAGTCTCAGGGAGACCCAGTACTTC. Its protein is CATSLRETQYF.

This rearrangement joins TRBV12-3 or TRBV12-4 to TRBJ1-2, with TRBD1 matching 7 bases. Trimming took 4 bases from V and 4 from J; bases not matched to a gene: 9. The length of the CDR3 is 15 residues. The CDR3 DNA reads as TGTGCCAGCAGTTCATCGAAAGGGGACAGCTATGGCTACACCTTC. This codes for CASSSSKGDSYGYTF.

This chain links TRBV25-1 with TRBJ2-1, with 9 bases fitting TRBD2. V shed 7 bases and J 2 bases; nucleotides not matched to a gene: 9. The germline gives CDR1 MGHDK, CDR2 SYGVNS. The CDR3 contains 16 residues. Here the CDR3 reads CASTGGRAVAYNEQFF. Written as DNA, the CDR3 is TGTGCCAGCACTGGCGGGAGGGCCGTAGCCTACAATGAGCAGTTCTTC.

The J gene is TRBJ2-2, the V gene TRBV19, with D possibly matching TRBD2 (5 bases). This CDR3 contains 14 residues. CDR1 is LNHDA, CDR2 SQIVND, per germline (reference sequence). V lost 8 bases, J lost 1 base, and 11 bases lay in between. CDR3 sequence reads: CASSFGRNTGELFF. The CDR3 DNA reads TGTGCCAGTTCCTTTGGGAGGAACACCGGGGAGCTGTTTTTT.

This sequence joins TRBV24-1 and TRBJ2-3; 8 nucleotides match TRBD2. V was clipped by 4 bases and J by 2 bases; unmatched bases: 4. The germline V gene has CDR1 KGHDR and CDR2 SFDVKD. The length of the CDR3 is 15 residues. The CDR3 DNA reads as TGTGCCACCAGTGAGGGCGGGAGGAACACAGATACGCAGTATTTT. It codes for CATSEGGRNTDTQYF.